The 10 T cell receptor beta chains in this list originate from one sample, sequenced in a study of beta chain features in type 1 diabetes. Study-level results: Researchers report that Type 1 diabetes patients had moderately but significantly shorter TCRB CDR3s across all four CD4+ subsets.

Expressed TCRB transcripts were sequenced after all isolated RNA was converted to cDNA. Sequencing was performed with immunoSEQ multiplex PCR; in TCRdb, only in-frame clones are kept and a portion is missing. Of roughly 53,000 clones detected, around 40% appear once; the ten largest clones hold roughly 1.4%. The antigens these receptors bind are not known. Sequenced sample: Tregs from blood. Receptors originate from a man aged 30-40 years with type 1 diabetes.

The chain joins TRBV9 to TRBJ2-7; 7 bases map to TRBD2. Germline CDR1 and CDR2: SGDLS and YYNGEE. The CDR3 totals 15 residues. The J segment lost 7 bases and the V segment lost 0 bases, leaving 10 bases of the junction unmatched. The CDR3, as DNA: TGTGCCAGCAGCGTAGGCCATACGGCAGCGGGGGAGCAGTACTTC. This gives the protein CASSVGHTAAGEQYF.

CDR3: CASSRQYQETQYF. CDR3 sequence (DNA): TGTGCCAGCAGCCGACAGTACCAAGAGACCCAGTACTTC. The rearrangement joins TRBV7-2 to TRBJ2-5, with a possible D match to TRBD1 (5 bases). This CDR3 is 13 amino acids long. CDR1 and CDR2 from the germline V gene are SGHTA and FQGNSA. Trimming removed 5 bases from V and 0 bases from J, with 7 bases in between.

V gene TRBV6-5 combines with J gene TRBJ2-1, with D hard to call. V was clipped by 4 bases and J by 2 bases, with 12 bases between them. Germline CDR1 and CDR2: MNHEY and SVGAGI. This CDR3 comprises 15 residues. The CDR3 sequence is CASSFSPNTYNEQFF. The CDR3 DNA reads TGTGCCAGCAGTTTCTCGCCTAATACCTACAATGAGCAGTTCTTC.

V usage is TRBV6-1 and J usage is TRBJ1-2; maybe TRBD1 (6 bases). This CDR3 spans 17 amino acids. Trimming shortened V by 4 bases and J by 5 bases, and 23 bases separated the two germline ends. From germline, CDR1 is MNHNS and CDR2 SASEGT. CDR3 region: CASSAGGPKGFTYGYTF. CDR3 coding DNA: TGTGCCAGCAGTGCGGGGGGGCCGAAGGGTTTTACTTATGGCTACACCTTC.

This chain uses TRBV4-1 with TRBJ2-3, with TRBD1 matching over 8 bases. Germline V gives CDR1 MGHRA, CDR2 YSYEKL. The CDR3 extends over 16 amino acids. V shed 0 bases, J shed 4 bases, and the junction held 6 bases outside the gene matches. CDR3 amino acids: CASSQEARGLPDTQYF. Here the CDR3 DNA reads TGCGCCAGCAGCCAAGAAGCCAGGGGGCTACCAGATACGCAGTATTTT.

The V call is TRBV6-1, the J call TRBJ2-1, with 7 bases identical to TRBD2. This CDR3 spans 15 amino acids. With 4 bases clipped from V and 0 bases from J, the junction kept 3 bases outside the gene matches. Germline values: CDR1 MNHNS, CDR2 SASEGT. The CDR3 region has the DNA TGTGCCAGCAGTGCTAGCGGAGGCTCCTACAATGAGCAGTTCTTC. As protein: CASSASGGSYNEQFF.

The chain carries TRBV27 and TRBJ2-7; the D gene is possibly TRBD2 (5 bases). Germline assignment: CDR1 MNHEY and CDR2 SMNVEV (reference sequence). This CDR3 contains 13 residues. V was clipped by 3 bases and J by 6 bases, with 12 bases between them. The CDR3 nucleotides are TGTGCCAGCAGTTTTTCCGGAGGACTCGAGCAGTACTTC. It is translated as CASSFSGGLEQYF.

CDR3 in amino acids: CASSPGTGAGETQYF. DNA of the CDR3: TGTGCCAGCAGCCCCGGGACAGGGGCTGGGGAGACCCAGTACTTC. The rearrangement joins TRBV7-7 to TRBJ2-5; 10 bases line up with TRBD1. J lost 5 bases, V lost 5 bases, and 8 bases had no gene match. Germline CDR1 SSHAT, CDR2 FNYEAQ (reference sequence). This CDR3 has 15 residues.

The CDR3 region has the DNA TGTGCCAGCAGCTACCGGACCGGGAGCTCCTACAATGAGCAGTTCTTC. The encoded protein is CASSYRTGSSYNEQFF. The V and J genes are TRBV7-6 and TRBJ2-1; tentative D call: TRBD2 (6 bases). The CDR3 runs 16 residues. Germline lookup yields CDR1 SGHVS and CDR2 FNYEAQ. V gave up 4 bases and J gave up 0 bases, with 13 bases separating them.

This chain uses TRBV9 with TRBJ2-3; possible D gene TRBD1, 5 bases. The germline V gene encodes CDR1 SGDLS and CDR2 YYNGEE. The V end lost 1 base, the J end lost 0 bases, and 9 bases lay between the germline ends. This CDR3 region has 15 residues. The CDR3 reads CASSVNQGSTDTQYF. CDR3 in DNA: TGTGCCAGCAGCGTAAATCAGGGAAGCACAGATACGCAGTATTTT.